This T cell receptor beta chain came from a study of CD8+CD57+ T cells in acquired aplastic anemia. At the level of the study: The sorted CD4+ and CD8+ cells yielded an average roughly 3 ug of DNA.

TCR beta VDJ and CDR3 profiles were obtained from a genomic DNA template. MiXCR, run by TCRdb on the reads, gives a single entry per CDR3 protein. The table shows some 220,000 distinct CDR3 sequences, with 30% to 35% occurring only once. Regarding the study as a whole: The same twenty-nine CD8+ CDR3 sequences occurred in patients and in controls. Patients and healthy controls showed no significant CD8+ Simpson's diversity difference.

The germline V gene encodes CDR1 DFQATT and CDR2 SNEGSKA (reference sequence). This CDR3 has 14 amino acids. The V and J ends lost 6 bases and 1 base, in that order; junction bases with no gene match: 7. This clonotype was detected many times. As yet, its antigen is unknown. This clonotype was sampled from a human donor in good health, serving as a control. The gene calls are TRBV20-1 and TRBJ2-7; 9 nucleotides match TRBD1. What was sequenced was sorted CD4+, CD8+, or CD8+CD57+ T cells (not recorded which) from PBMCs. The DNA of the CDR3 is TGCAGTGCGAAGGGACAGGGACCTTCCTACGAGCAGTACTTC. Amino acid sequence: CSAKGQGPSYEQYF.